This is a list of T cell receptor beta chains from one sample in a study of regulatory T cells in long-lasting Graves disease. TCRdb used MiXCR to reprocess the multiplex PCR reads, holding one entry per CDR3 protein. The repertoire includes approximately 440,000 distinct CDR3 sequences, 23% of them detected once, and roughly a quarter sits in the top ten. Here the sequenced sample was peripheral blood mononuclear cells (PBMCs), taken when the disease was refractory, from a patient treated with antithyroid drugs. These receptors were collected from a female donor with Graves disease. CDR3s include the opening cysteine and the closing phenylalanine or tryptophan. The D gene is left open where the match is weak. Clone size is not always given. Where it is, it says once, few, many or a class for expanded clones.

TRBV6-1,TRBJ1-2,many,TRBD1,CASTGQPYGYTF,TGTGCCAGCACGGGACAGCCGTATGGCTACACCTTC
TRBV30,TRBJ1-1,many,NA,CAWSGGRGFEAFF,TGTGCCTGGAGCGGGGGGAGAGGATTTGAAGCTTTCTTT
TRBV6-2/TRBV6-3,TRBJ1-5,many,TRBD1,CASSPADRGSNQPQHF,TGTGCCAGCAGTCCCGCGGACAGGGGAAGCAATCAGCCCCAGCATTTT
TRBV3-1,TRBJ1-4,NA,TRBD1,CASSQAYGRQGGTNEKLFF,TGTGCCAGCAGCCAAGCCTATGGGAGACAGGGTGGGACTAATGAAAAACTGTTTTTT
TRBV5-1,TRBJ2-1,NA,NA,CASSLAFVGPGILDEQFF,TGCGCCAGCAGCTTGGCGTTCGTCGGTCCAGGGATTTTAGATGAGCAGTTCTTC
TRBV6-1,TRBJ2-7,few,NA,CASSHQGAGGDYEQYF,TGTGCCAGCAGTCACCAGGGGGCGGGAGGCGACTACGAGCAGTACTTC
TRBV7-2,TRBJ2-7,few,TRBD1,CASSFPTGVVSEQYF,TGTGCCAGCAGCTTCCCTACAGGGGTGGTCTCCGAGCAGTACTTC
TRBV25-1,TRBJ1-2,NA,NA,CASSPAGREGYTF,TGTGCCAGCAGCCCAGCGGGTCGAGAAGGCTACACCTTC
TRBV10-3,TRBJ1-1,NA,NA,CAISESEGSEAFF,TGTGCCATCAGTGAAAGTGAGGGATCTGAAGCTTTCTTT
TRBV20-1,TRBJ1-1,few,NA,CSARGRGQAVLNTEAFF,TGCAGTGCTAGGGGAAGGGGCCAGGCCGTACTGAACACTGAAGCTTTCTTT
TRBV6-1,TRBJ2-5,NA,NA,CASSGQQSYQETQYF,TGTGCCAGCAGTGGACAACAATCGTACCAAGAGACCCAGTACTTC
TRBV30,TRBJ2-7,few,NA,CAWNNGGAYEQYF,TGTGCCTGGAATAACGGGGGAGCCTACGAGCAGTACTTC
TRBV27,TRBJ1-5,NA,NA,CASSLGPHQPQHF,TGTGCCAGCAGTTTAGGGCCTCATCAGCCCCAGCATTTT
TRBV6-1,TRBJ2-7,many,TRBD2,CASELAGVNEQYF,TGTGCCAGCGAACTAGCGGGAGTAAACGAGCAGTACTTC
TRBV7-9,TRBJ1-4,NA,TRBD1,CASNSKGGGGEKLFF,TGTGCCAGCAACAGTAAAGGGGGCGGGGGTGAAAAACTGTTTTTT
TRBV29-1,TRBJ1-1,NA,TRBD1,CSVLVKDRGGTEAFF,TGCAGCGTTTTAGTTAAGGACAGGGGAGGCACTGAAGCTTTCTTT
TRBV5-1,TRBJ1-1,few,TRBD1,CASSLTGTGGGGAEAFF,TGCGCCAGCAGCTTGACTGGGACAGGGGGCGGCGGGGCTGAAGCTTTCTTT
TRBV19,TRBJ2-1,few,NA,CASRTGRNEQFF,TGTGCCAGTAGAACAGGGCGCAATGAGCAGTTCTTC
TRBV20-1,TRBJ1-4,NA,NA,CSAISLSDEKLFF,TGCAGTGCTATAAGTCTGAGTGATGAAAAACTGTTTTTT
TRBV20-1,TRBJ2-1,NA,TRBD2,CSASTGTSGYNEQFF,TGCAGTGCTAGTACTGGGACTAGCGGATACAATGAGCAGTTCTTC
TRBV2,TRBJ2-7,many,NA,CASTADPYEQYF,TGTGCCAGCACTGCGGACCCCTACGAGCAGTACTTC
TRBV2,TRBJ1-1,many,NA,CASSGGGGTEAFF,TGTGCCAGCAGTGGAGGGGGAGGCACTGAAGCTTTCTTT